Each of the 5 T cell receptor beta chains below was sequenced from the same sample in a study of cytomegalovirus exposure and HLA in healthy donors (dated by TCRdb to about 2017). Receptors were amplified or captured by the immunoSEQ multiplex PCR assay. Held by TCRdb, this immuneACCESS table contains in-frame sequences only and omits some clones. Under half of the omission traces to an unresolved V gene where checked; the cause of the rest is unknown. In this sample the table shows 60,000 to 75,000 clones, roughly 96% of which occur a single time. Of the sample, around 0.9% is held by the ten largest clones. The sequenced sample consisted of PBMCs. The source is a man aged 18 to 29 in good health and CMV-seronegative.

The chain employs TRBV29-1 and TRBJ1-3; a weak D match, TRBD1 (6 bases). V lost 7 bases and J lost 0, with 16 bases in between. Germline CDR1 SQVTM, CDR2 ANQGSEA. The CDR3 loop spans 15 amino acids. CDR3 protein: CSARFTGPSGNTIYF. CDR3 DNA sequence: TGCAGCGCGAGATTTACAGGGCCCTCTGGAAACACCATATATTTT.

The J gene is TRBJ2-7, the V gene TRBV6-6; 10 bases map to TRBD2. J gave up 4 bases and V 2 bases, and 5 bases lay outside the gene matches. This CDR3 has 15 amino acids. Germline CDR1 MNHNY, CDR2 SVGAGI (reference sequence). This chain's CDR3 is CASSYRLAGVYEQYF. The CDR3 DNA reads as TGTGCCAGCAGTTACCGACTAGCGGGCGTATACGAGCAGTACTTC.

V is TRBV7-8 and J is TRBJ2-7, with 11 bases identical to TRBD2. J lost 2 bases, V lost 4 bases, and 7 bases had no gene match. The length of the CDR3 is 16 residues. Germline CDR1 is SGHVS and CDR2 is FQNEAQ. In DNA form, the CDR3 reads TGTGCCAGCAGCTCGATGATACTAGCGGGGGCCTACGAGCAGTACTTC. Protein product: CASSSMILAGAYEQYF.

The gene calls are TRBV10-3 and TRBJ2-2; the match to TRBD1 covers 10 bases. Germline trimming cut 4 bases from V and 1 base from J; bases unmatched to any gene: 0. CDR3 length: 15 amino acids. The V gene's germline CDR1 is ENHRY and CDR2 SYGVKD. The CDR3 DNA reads TGTGCCATCAGTGGGGACAGGGGGAACACCGGGGAGCTGTTTTTT. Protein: CAISGDRGNTGELFF.

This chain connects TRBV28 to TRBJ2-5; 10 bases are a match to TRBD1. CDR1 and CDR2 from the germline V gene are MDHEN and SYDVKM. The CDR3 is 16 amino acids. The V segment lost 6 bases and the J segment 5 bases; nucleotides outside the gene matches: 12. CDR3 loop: CASRRGTGDLRETQYF. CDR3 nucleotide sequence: TGTGCCAGCAGGCGCGGGACAGGGGATCTTCGGGAGACCCAGTACTTC.